This T cell receptor (beta chain) originates from a study of T cells after yellow fever vaccination. The study, taken as a whole, reports: After the booster, 95% to 98% of CD4 and roughly nine tenths of CD8 primary-response clones were re-detected. Abundant bulk-population clonotypes could contaminate the FACS-sorted repertoires.

Germline V gene lookup returns CDR1 SQVTM and CDR2 ANQGSEA. The trim removed 5 bases at V and 9 bases at J, leaving 7 bases unmatched. The CDR3 loop spans 14 amino acids. TCRdb used MiXCR to reprocess the 5' RACE reads, holding one entry per CDR3 protein. Of more than 350,000 distinct CDR3 sequences in the sample, under 14% are singletons; the top ten hold roughly a sixth. This clonotype was seen ten or more times. Its antigen is currently unknown. The TCR was taken from a man between 18 and 35 years old who received the YFV17D yellow fever vaccine. This specimen was PBMCs, taken on the day of the first yellow fever vaccination. The chain has TRBV29-1 and TRBJ2-1; 13 positions agree with TRBD2. CDR3 sequence (DNA): TGCAGCGTTAGGACTAGCGGGGGTAGTGGTGAGCAGTTCTTC. It is translated as CSVRTSGGSGEQFF.